The 28 T cell receptor beta chains in this list originate from one sample, sequenced in a study of beta chain features in type 1 diabetes. Antigens for these TCRs are unknown. General observations from the study: Shortening of TCRB CDR3s, moderate but significant, appeared in all four CD4+ subsets of Type 1 diabetes patients.

Expressed TCRB transcripts were sequenced because the entire RNA isolate underwent reverse transcription. Generated by immunoSEQ multiplex PCR, the TCRdb table keeps only in-frame clones and is missing some. The table includes about 240,000 clones, more than 11% detected once. Specimen: naive CD4+ T cells from blood. Receptors were obtained from a man aged 25-45 years with type 1 diabetes.

This clone has more than one count but fewer than ten. The chain joins TRBV18 to TRBJ2-1; 13 positions match TRBD2. The CDR3 contains 16 residues. Looked up from germline, CDR1 is KGHSH and CDR2 is LQKENI. V was pared by 2 bases and J by 6 bases, with 4 bases of the junction left unmatched. The CDR3 loop is CASSPTSGGAGNEQFF. CDR3 sequence (DNA): TGTGCCAGCTCACCAACTAGCGGGGGGGCTGGCAATGAGCAGTTCTTC.

This clone was found a few times. The J gene is TRBJ2-3, the V gene TRBV5-1, with D possibly TRBD1 on 5 matching bases. The CDR3 runs to 14 residues. The germline V gene has CDR1 SGHRS and CDR2 YFSETQ. Trimming removed 3 bases at V and 6 bases at J, with 14 bases between. The CDR3 bases are TGCGCCAGCAGCTCTTCAGGGATTGAGGATACGCAGTATTTT. Protein sequence: CASSSSGIEDTQYF.

J is TRBJ2-7 and V is TRBV11-2; D uncertain. The CDR3 spans 14 residues. Per the germline V gene, CDR1 is SGHAT and CDR2 is FQNNGV. The V end lost 0 bases, the J end lost 2 bases, and 8 bases lay between the germline ends. The CDR3 region is CASSLDQTAYEQYF. CDR3 nucleotides: TGTGCCAGCAGCTTAGATCAAACAGCCTACGAGCAGTACTTC.

The sample holds a few counts of this clone. This sequence joins TRBV9 and TRBJ2-1; 13 nucleotides agree with TRBD2. With V trimmed by 0 bases and J by 0 bases, 9 bases remained unmatched. The CDR3 extends over 20 amino acids. Germline CDR1 is SGDLS and CDR2 is YYNGEE. The CDR3 nucleotides read TGTGCCAGCAGCGTAGCTACGACTAGCGGGGGGCTCAGCTCCTACAATGAGCAGTTCTTC. Translation gives CASSVATTSGGLSSYNEQFF.

The V gene is TRBV6-1, the J gene TRBJ2-2; a weak D match, TRBD2 (5 bases). Trimming stripped 5 bases from V and 0 bases from J, with 7 bases between. Looked up from germline, CDR1 is MNHNS and CDR2 is SASEGT. This CDR3 region has 14 residues. The DNA of the CDR3 is TGTGCCAGCAGTCGAGGGCCGAACACCGGGGAGCTGTTTTTT. Translated: CASSRGPNTGELFF.

This clone came up a few times. The chain couples TRBV2 to TRBJ2-2; D uncertain. Germline CDR1 is SNHLY and CDR2 is FYNNEI. V was cut by 9 bases and J by 6 bases, with 14 bases left in between. The CDR3 covers 13 residues. The chain's CDR3 is CASSGPFAGELFF. The CDR3 DNA is TGTGCCAGTTCAGGCCCTTTTGCCGGGGAGCTGTTTTTT.

This clone was seen a handful of times. The chain joins TRBV30 to TRBJ1-1, with a tentative D call TRBD1 (6 bases). V lost 2 bases to trimming and J lost 1 base, with 11 bases between them. Germline V lookup: CDR1 GTSNPN, CDR2 SVGIG (reference sequence). The CDR3 is 14 residues long. The CDR3, as DNA: TGTGCCTGGAGTCCTAGGGGGAGGAACACTGAAGCTTTCTTT. This encodes CAWSPRGRNTEAFF.

This clone was detected a few times. This chain joins TRBV27 and TRBJ2-5, with TRBD2 matching 7 bases. J was trimmed by 1 base and V by 5 bases; bases with no gene match: 7. This CDR3 has 15 amino acids. CDR1 MNHEY and CDR2 SMNVEV come from the germline V gene (reference sequence). CDR3 nucleotide sequence: TGTGCCAGCAGTGGACCCGCTAGCGGCCAAGAGACCCAGTACTTC. This translates into CASSGPASGQETQYF.

This clone appeared a few times. V gene TRBV10-3 combines with J gene TRBJ2-3, with 13 bases fitting TRBD2. The junction had 10 bases not matched to a gene; V was cut back by 2 bases and J by 5 bases. The germline gives CDR1 ENHRY, CDR2 SYGVKD. The CDR3 contains 18 residues. The CDR3 DNA is TGTGCCATCAGTGAGGCCAACCCGGGACTAGCGGGGCAAGATACGCAGTATTTT. Translation: CAISEANPGLAGQDTQYF.

The chain carries TRBV30 and TRBJ2-5, with 9 bases aligning to TRBD1. The end of the DNA fits TRBJ2-7 better, so the J call may be wrong. Germline lookup yields CDR1 GTSNPN and CDR2 SVGIG (reference sequence). The CDR3 is 15 residues long. The DNA of the CDR3 is TGTGCCTGGAGTCAATGGGACAGGGTTACCTACGAGCAGTACTTC. Its protein is CAWSQWDRVTYEQYF.

This clone was picked up a small number of times. The chain uses TRBV25-1 and TRBJ1-2; maybe TRBD1 (6 bases). The germline V gene encodes CDR1 MGHDK and CDR2 SYGVNS. This CDR3 spans 16 amino acids. V was trimmed by 3 bases and J by 3 bases, leaving 17 bases between them. The CDR3 DNA reads TGTGCCAGCAGTGAGTGGAGAACAGGGTTAGACTATGGCTACACCTTC. The encoded protein is CASSEWRTGLDYGYTF.

This clone showed up just a few times. The chain couples TRBV7-9 to TRBJ2-3; 8 bases are a match to TRBD2. Germline CDR1 SEHNR, CDR2 FQNEAQ (reference sequence). The CDR3 consists of 15 residues. The V and J ends lost 7 bases and 3 bases, in that order; junction bases with no gene match: 9. The CDR3 sequence is CASKGAGAWTDTQYF. Here the CDR3 DNA reads TGTGCCAGCAAGGGAGCGGGAGCATGGACAGATACGCAGTATTTT.

This rearrangement joins TRBV7-9 to TRBJ2-2; D may be TRBD1 (5 bases). CDR3 length: 16 amino acids. Looked up from germline, CDR1 is SEHNR and CDR2 is FQNEAQ (reference sequence). Trimming took 5 bases from V and 1 from J, leaving 14 bases between them. The chain's CDR3 is CASSPKSGQNTGELFF. CDR3 bases: TGTGCCAGCAGCCCGAAGTCCGGACAGAACACCGGGGAGCTGTTTTTT.

This clone was counted between two and nine times. In the same sample, other DNA sequences code for this CDR3. The chain carries TRBV9 and TRBJ2-5, with 9 bases lining up with TRBD2. There are 17 residues in the CDR3. Per the germline V gene, CDR1 is SGDLS and CDR2 is YYNGEE. Trimming cost V 0 bases and J 2 bases; bases outside gene matches: 8. This CDR3 is CASSVGGLAGRQETQYF. The CDR3 bases are TGTGCCAGCAGCGTAGGGGGGCTAGCGGGACGTCAAGAGACCCAGTACTTC. Drawing the rest from reference TRBV9 and TRBJ2-5, the complete variable domain is DSGVTQTPKHLITATGQRVTLRCSPRSGDLSVYWYQQSLDQGLQFLIQYYNGEERAKGNILERFSAQQFPDLHSELNLSSLELGDSALYFCASSVGGLAGRQETQYFGPGTRLLVL.

The chain couples TRBV9 to TRBJ2-1; 8 bases are shared with TRBD2. The CDR3 consists of 17 residues. Germline assignment: CDR1 SGDLS and CDR2 YYNGEE. The V gene end was trimmed by 0 bases and the J gene end by 0 bases; junction bases not matched to a gene: 5. CDR3 DNA sequence: TGTGCCAGCAGCGTAGAACTAGCGGCTAGCTCCTACAATGAGCAGTTCTTC. Residues: CASSVELAASSYNEQFF.

The sample holds a few counts of this clone. The genes are TRBV7-9 and TRBJ2-7; the D gene is possibly TRBD2 (5 bases). The CDR3 has 14 amino acids. V gave up 3 bases and J gave up 0 bases, with 9 bases separating them. In germline, CDR1 is SEHNR, CDR2 FQNEAQ (reference sequence). As DNA, the CDR3 is TGTGCCAGCAGCTTGGGAGAAAGCTCCTACGAGCAGTACTTC. Its protein is CASSLGESSYEQYF. Drawing the rest from reference TRBV7-9 and TRBJ2-7, the complete variable domain is DTGVSQNPRHKITKRGQNVTFRCDPISEHNRLYWYRQTLGQGPEFLTYFQNEAQLEKSRLLSDRFSAERPKGSFSTLEIQRTEQGDSAMYLCASSLGESSYEQYFGPGTRLTVT.

This clone has just a few counts. The V gene is TRBV7-9, the J gene TRBJ1-1; 7 nucleotides line up with TRBD1. The CDR3 runs 18 residues. CDR1 and CDR2 (germline): SEHNR, FQNEAQ (reference sequence). The ends lost 5 bases at V and 1 base at J; junction bases unmatched: 16. The CDR3 sequence: CASSILTGTSFSNTEAFF. Here the CDR3 DNA reads TGTGCCAGCAGCATTCTGACAGGGACCTCTTTCTCGAACACTGAAGCTTTCTTT.

In its sample, this clone was seen a few times. The chain employs TRBV15 and TRBJ2-7, with D possibly being TRBD1 (6 bases). The CDR3 consists of 14 residues. V was pared by 3 bases and J by 13 bases, with 22 bases between. Germline CDR1 and CDR2: LNHNV and YYDKDF (reference sequence). DNA for the CDR3: TGTGCCACCAGCAGTCCGGGCTCTTGGGCAGGGGTCTACTTC. Its translation: CATSSPGSWAGVYF.

The CDR3 sequence is CASKTGVQTQYF. In DNA, the CDR3 is TGTGCCAGCAAAACGGGGGTACAGACCCAGTACTTC. The chain couples TRBV2 to TRBJ2-5, with D possibly matching TRBD2 (6 bases). Trimming stripped 7 bases from V and 6 bases from J, with 12 bases between. Germline CDR1 SNHLY, CDR2 FYNNEI. The CDR3 sequence is 12 residues long.

The V gene is TRBV7-2, the J gene TRBJ1-5, with 7 bases matching TRBD1. CDR3 length equals 14 residues. Germline loops: CDR1 SGHTA, CDR2 FQGNSA. The V gene end was trimmed by 0 bases and the J gene end by 7 bases; junction bases not matched to a gene: 3. CDR3 nucleotide sequence: TGTGCCAGCAGCTTAGCCCCAGGGGGACAGCCCCAGCATTTT. As protein: CASSLAPGGQPQHF.

The rearrangement uses TRBV10-2 and TRBJ1-3, with D uncertain. Germline V gene lookup returns CDR1 WSHSY and CDR2 SAAADI. Between the trimmed V and J ends, which lost 9 bases and 4 bases, there was a span of 10 bases. CDR3 size: 12 residues. CDR3 residues: CASLKEGNTIYF. CDR3 coding DNA: TGCGCCAGTCTAAAGGAGGGAAACACCATATATTTT.

This sequence joins TRBV29-1 and TRBJ1-1; TRBD1 might be the D (6 bases). CDR3 size: 13 residues. V gave up 3 bases and J gave up 1 base, with 9 bases separating them. Germline CDR1 reads SQVTM; CDR2 reads ANQGSEA. CDR3 bases: TGCAGCGTTGACCCGACAGGGAACACTGAAGCTTTCTTT. It yields the protein CSVDPTGNTEAFF.

The chain has TRBV10-3 and TRBJ2-5; 9 nucleotides match TRBD2. The CDR3 is 14 amino acids. V lost 3 bases, J lost 8 bases, and 7 bases stayed unmatched. The germline gives CDR1 ENHRY, CDR2 SYGVKD. CDR3 protein: CAISESLAGHTQYF. The CDR3 DNA follows: TGTGCCATCAGTGAATCGCTAGCGGGGCATACCCAGTACTTC.

The chain uses TRBV7-9 and TRBJ2-7; no reliable D call. Trimming removed 2 bases from V and 6 bases from J, with 5 bases in between. Germline V gene sequence: CDR1 SEHNR, CDR2 FQNEAQ (reference sequence). The CDR3 consists of 11 residues. CDR3 bases: TGTGCCAGCAGCTTAACTGCCGAGCAGTACTTC. This gives the protein CASSLTAEQYF.

This clone was detected a few times. One end of the junction varies from germline; a read error may be responsible. The gene calls are TRBV7-9 and TRBJ2-1, with a possible D match to TRBD1 (6 bases). The CDR3 runs to 14 residues. Looked up from germline, CDR1 is SEHNR and CDR2 is FQNEAQ (reference sequence). The CDR3: CASTLGQNNNEQFF. Here the CDR3 DNA reads TGTGCCAGCACCTTAGGACAGAATAACAATGAGCAGTTCTTC.

The V and J genes are TRBV5-4 and TRBJ2-2; D not resolved. Trimming removed 0 bases at V and 2 bases at J, with 5 bases between. CDR3 length: 14 residues. Germline V gene sequence: CDR1 SGHNT, CDR2 YYREEE (reference sequence). In DNA form, the CDR3 reads TGTGCCAGCAGCTTGGCGTCCAACACCGGGGAGCTGTTTTTT. It specifies CASSLASNTGELFF.

This clone was seen a few times. V gene TRBV5-1 combines with J gene TRBJ2-7; perhaps TRBD1 as D (6 bases). This CDR3 is built from 14 residues. V was trimmed by 0 bases and J by 3 bases, leaving 10 bases between them. The germline V gene has CDR1 SGHRS and CDR2 YFSETQ. The chain's CDR3 is CASSLAGQIYEQYF. In DNA form, the CDR3 reads TGCGCCAGCAGCTTGGCTGGACAGATCTACGAGCAGTACTTC.

This clone has only a few counts. This chain connects TRBV29-1 to TRBJ1-2; 10 positions match TRBD1. Germline loops: CDR1 SQVTM, CDR2 ANQGSEA. This CDR3 region has 13 residues. With V trimmed by 4 bases and J by 6 bases, 5 bases remained unmatched. The CDR3 bases are TGCAGCGTTGGAGACAGGGGGCGGGATGGCTACACCTTC. The encoded protein is CSVGDRGRDGYTF.